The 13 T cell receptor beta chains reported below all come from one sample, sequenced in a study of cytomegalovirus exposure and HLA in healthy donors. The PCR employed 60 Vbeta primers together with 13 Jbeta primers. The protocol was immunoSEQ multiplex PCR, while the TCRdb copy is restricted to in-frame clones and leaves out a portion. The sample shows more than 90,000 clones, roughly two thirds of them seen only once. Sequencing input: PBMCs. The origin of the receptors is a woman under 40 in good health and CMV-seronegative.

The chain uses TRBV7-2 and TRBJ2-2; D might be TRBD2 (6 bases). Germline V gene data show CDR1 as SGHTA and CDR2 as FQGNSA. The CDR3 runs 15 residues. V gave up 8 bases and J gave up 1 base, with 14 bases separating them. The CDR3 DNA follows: TGTGCCAGCGCTAGGAGGGGATTGAACACCGGGGAGCTGTTTTTT. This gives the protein CASARRGLNTGELFF.

CDR3 protein: CSASLGLAGGGNEQFF. Here the CDR3 DNA reads TGCAGCGCCTCGCTAGGACTAGCGGGGGGAGGGAATGAGCAGTTCTTC. The V and J genes are TRBV29-1 and TRBJ2-1; 14 bases line up with TRBD2. V lost 7 bases to trimming and J lost 7 bases; unmatched junction nucleotides: 12. CDR3 size: 16 residues. Germline assignment: CDR1 SQVTM and CDR2 ANQGSEA.

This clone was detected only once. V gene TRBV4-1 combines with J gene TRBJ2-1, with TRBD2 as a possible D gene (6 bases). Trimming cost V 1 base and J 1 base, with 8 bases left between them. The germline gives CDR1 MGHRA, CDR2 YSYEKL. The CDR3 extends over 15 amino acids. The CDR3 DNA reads TGCGCCAGCAGCCAAGGACTAGTGTCCTACAATGAGCAGTTCTTC. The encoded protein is CASSQGLVSYNEQFF.

CDR3 coding DNA: TGCGCCAGCAGCCAGCCGCCAGGCGGGAATCAGCCCCAGCATTTT. This codes for CASSQPPGGNQPQHF. J is TRBJ1-5 and V is TRBV4-1; D gene ambiguous. The V gene's germline CDR1 is MGHRA and CDR2 YSYEKL. The CDR3 contains 15 residues. Trimming shortened V by 3 bases and J by 4 bases, and 13 bases separated the two germline ends.

CDR3 nucleotide sequence: TGTGCCAGCACGCGACAGGCTTACAATGAGCAGTTCTTC. Translation: CASTRQAYNEQFF. The chain recombines TRBV28 with TRBJ2-1; D may be TRBD1 (6 bases). V was shortened by 7 bases and J by 4 bases, with 11 bases between the two germline ends. Germline V gene lookup returns CDR1 MDHEN and CDR2 SYDVKM. There are 13 residues in the CDR3.

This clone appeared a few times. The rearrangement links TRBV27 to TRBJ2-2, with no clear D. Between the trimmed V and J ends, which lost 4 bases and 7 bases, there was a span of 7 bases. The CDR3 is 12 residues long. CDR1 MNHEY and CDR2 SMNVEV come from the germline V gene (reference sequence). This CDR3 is CASSSRFGELFF. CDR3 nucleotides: TGTGCCAGCAGTTCTAGGTTCGGGGAGCTGTTTTTT.

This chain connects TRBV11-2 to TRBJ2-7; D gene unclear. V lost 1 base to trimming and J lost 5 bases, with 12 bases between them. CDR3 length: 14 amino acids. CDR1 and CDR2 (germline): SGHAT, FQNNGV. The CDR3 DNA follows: TGTGCCAGCAGCTTAGGGCCGGGTTACCACGAGCAGTACTTC. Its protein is CASSLGPGYHEQYF.

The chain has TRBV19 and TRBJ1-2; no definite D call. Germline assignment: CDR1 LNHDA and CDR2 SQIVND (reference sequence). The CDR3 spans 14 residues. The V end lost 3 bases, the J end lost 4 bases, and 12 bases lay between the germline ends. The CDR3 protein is CASSIGSGGYGYTF. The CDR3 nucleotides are TGTGCCAGTAGTATTGGGTCGGGAGGCTATGGCTACACCTTC.

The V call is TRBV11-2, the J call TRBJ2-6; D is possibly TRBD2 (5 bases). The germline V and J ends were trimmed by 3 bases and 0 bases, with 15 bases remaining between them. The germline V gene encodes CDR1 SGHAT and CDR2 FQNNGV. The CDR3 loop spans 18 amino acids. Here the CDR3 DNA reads TGTGCCAGCAGCTTCGAGGGAATAGCGTTCTCTGGGGCCAACGTCCTGACTTTC. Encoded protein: CASSFEGIAFSGANVLTF.

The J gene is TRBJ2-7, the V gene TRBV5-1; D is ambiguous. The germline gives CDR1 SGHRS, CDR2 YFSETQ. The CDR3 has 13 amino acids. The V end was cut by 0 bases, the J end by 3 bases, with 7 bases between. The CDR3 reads CASSLGLIYEQYF. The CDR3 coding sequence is TGCGCCAGCAGCTTGGGTCTAATCTACGAGCAGTACTTC. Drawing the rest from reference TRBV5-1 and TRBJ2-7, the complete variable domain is KAGVTQTPRYLIKTRGQQVTLSCSPISGHRSVSWYQQTPGQGLQFLFEYFSETQRNKGNFPGRFSGRQFSNSRSEMNVSTLELGDSALYLCASSLGLIYEQYFGPGTRLTVT.

The CDR3 protein is CASSGTVSGNTIYF. The CDR3 DNA is TGTGCCAGCAGCGGGACAGTCTCTGGAAACACCATATATTTT. The chain couples TRBV5-6 to TRBJ1-3; 7 nucleotides line up with TRBD1. Unmatched junction bases numbered 1, after V lost 4 bases and J lost 0 bases. The CDR3 covers 14 residues. CDR1 and CDR2 (germline): SGHDT, YYEEEE.

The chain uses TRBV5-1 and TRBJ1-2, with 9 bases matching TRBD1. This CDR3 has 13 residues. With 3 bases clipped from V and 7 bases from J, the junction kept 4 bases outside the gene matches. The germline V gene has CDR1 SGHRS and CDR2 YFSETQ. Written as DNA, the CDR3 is TGCGCCAGCAGCTCGGGACAGGGTCGTGGCTACACCTTC. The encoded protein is CASSSGQGRGYTF.

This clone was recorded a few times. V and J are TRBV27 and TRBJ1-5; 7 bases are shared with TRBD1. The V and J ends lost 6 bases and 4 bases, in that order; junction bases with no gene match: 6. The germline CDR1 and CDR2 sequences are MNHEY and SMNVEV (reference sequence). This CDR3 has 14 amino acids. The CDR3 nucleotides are TGTGCCAGCAGCACAGGGGCCGAAAATCAGCCCCAGCATTTT. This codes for CASSTGAENQPQHF.